A single sample gave rise to the 19 T cell receptor beta chains below, sequenced in a study of OX40 agonist ivuxolimab in advanced cancers. Clones were sequenced by immunoSEQ multiplex PCR, and TCRdb holds only the in-frame ones, with some missing. The repertoire includes approximately 76,000 clones, around nine tenths of them detected once, and roughly 0.77% sits in the top ten. Sample: CD4+ or CD8+ T cells sorted from blood, taken in a trial of the OX40 agonist ivuxolimab. These receptors were obtained from an adult with an advanced solid tumor such as melanoma, head and neck, liver or kidney cancer.

The gene calls are TRBV29-1 and TRBJ2-2; TRBD2 aligns across 7 bases. CDR1 and CDR2 from the germline V gene are SQVTM and ANQGSEA. The CDR3 consists of 15 residues. The V segment lost 3 bases and the J segment 5 bases; nucleotides outside the gene matches: 9. The CDR3 coding sequence is TGCAGCGTTGACGGGACCCACGGGGGGACCGGGGAGCTGTTTTTT. Amino acids: CSVDGTHGGTGELFF.

As regards this clone: This specimen includes other DNA sequences encoding the same CDR3. CDR3 nucleotide sequence: TGTGCCAGCAGTTTTAACCCGGGGGGCACTGAAGCTTTCTTT. It translates to CASSFNPGGTEAFF. This sequence joins TRBV27 and TRBJ1-1, with D possibly TRBD1 on 5 matching bases. The CDR3 is made up of 14 amino acids. Trimming stripped 3 bases from V and 4 bases from J, with 12 bases between. Germline CDR1 reads MNHEY; CDR2 reads SMNVEV (reference sequence).

Written as DNA, the CDR3 is TGTGCCAGCAGTATAGCGGGAGAGACCCAGTACTTC. This sequence encodes CASSIAGETQYF. The V and J genes are TRBV28 and TRBJ2-5; TRBD2 agrees at 7 bases. With 5 bases clipped from V and 4 bases from J, the junction kept 1 base outside the gene matches. This CDR3 has 12 residues. Germline CDR1 reads MDHEN; CDR2 reads SYDVKM.

This clone was seen once. V gene TRBV7-2 combines with J gene TRBJ2-3, with D unresolved. V was cut by 6 bases and J by 0 bases, with 7 bases left in between. This CDR3 comprises 13 residues. Per the germline V gene, CDR1 is SGHTA and CDR2 is FQGNSA. Here the CDR3 DNA reads TGTGCCAGCAGGTCGGGTAGCACAGATACGCAGTATTTT. Translated, it gives CASRSGSTDTQYF.

This rearrangement joins TRBV2 to TRBJ1-2, with unresolved D. V gave up 7 bases and J gave up 5 bases, with 11 bases separating them. Germline assignment: CDR1 SNHLY and CDR2 FYNNEI. The CDR3 consists of 12 residues. The CDR3 DNA reads TGTGCCAGCACCCGGACGGAATATGGCTACACCTTC. Amino acids: CASTRTEYGYTF. Supplemented by reference TRBV2 and TRBJ1-2, the full variable domain reads EPEVTQTPSHQVTQMGQEVILRCVPISNHLYFYWYRQILGQKVEFLVSFYNNEISEKSEIFDDQFSVERPDGSNFTLKIRSTKLEDSAMYFCASTRTEYGYTFGSGTRLTVV.

The chain has TRBV2 and TRBJ2-1; D possibly matches TRBD1 or TRBD2 (5 bases each). The germline gives CDR1 SNHLY, CDR2 FYNNEI. The CDR3 spans 14 residues. Trimming stripped 4 bases from V and 7 bases from J, with 14 bases between. DNA for the CDR3: TGTGCCAGCAGTGCCCTTGGGACGTTTAATGAGCAGTTCTTC. It codes for CASSALGTFNEQFF.

This clone was counted a single time. This chain uses TRBV7-6 with TRBJ2-1, with TRBD2 matching over 9 bases. The CDR3 is 17 residues long. Unmatched junction bases numbered 9, after V lost 2 bases and J lost 4 bases. Looked up from germline, CDR1 is SGHVS and CDR2 is FNYEAQ. The DNA of the CDR3 is TGTGCCAGCAGCTTAACGGTCGCACTAGCGGGTTACAATGAGCAGTTCTTC. Amino acids: CASSLTVALAGYNEQFF.

The chain employs TRBV9 and TRBJ2-1; D possibly matches TRBD1 or TRBD2 (5 bases each). The V and J ends lost 3 bases and 6 bases respectively, with 13 bases between them. CDR3 size: 14 residues. CDR1 and CDR2 from the germline V gene are SGDLS and YYNGEE. The CDR3 reads CASSGSGPRNEQFF. The CDR3 region has the DNA TGTGCCAGCAGCGGATCGGGACCCCGCAATGAGCAGTTCTTC.

The chain links TRBV25-1 to TRBJ2-7; D remains unclear. V dropped 1 base and J dropped 0 bases, with 13 bases sitting between them. Looked up from germline, CDR1 is MGHDK and CDR2 is SYGVNS. This CDR3 is built from 16 residues. CDR3 residues: CASSEWYTASSYEQYF. The CDR3 DNA is TGTGCCAGCAGTGAATGGTATACAGCCAGCTCCTACGAGCAGTACTTC.

The chain combines TRBV4-3 with TRBJ1-4; D ambiguous. V was clipped by 4 bases and J by 8 bases, with 17 bases between them. This CDR3 has 15 amino acids. CDR1 and CDR2 from the germline V gene are LGHNA and YSLEER. The CDR3 region is CASSRHRNLGEKLFF. CDR3 DNA: TGCGCCAGCAGCCGGCATCGTAACTTGGGGGAAAAACTGTTTTTT.

This clone has a handful of counts. V and J are TRBV15 and TRBJ2-7; a weak D match, TRBD2 (5 bases). Trimming cost V 1 base and J 1 base, with 20 bases left between them. Germline CDR1 reads LNHNV; CDR2 reads YYDKDF (reference sequence). This CDR3 contains 18 residues. CDR3 in DNA: TGTGCCACCAGCAGAGTACTATTGCTTTCGGACTCGTCCTACGAGCAGTACTTC. Its protein is CATSRVLLLSDSSYEQYF.

The CDR3 DNA sequence: TGTGCCAGCAGTTTGAGGGGGCAGGTTGGAGAGGACACTGAAGCTTTCTTT. It translates to CASSLRGQVGEDTEAFF. The chain carries TRBV28 and TRBJ1-1; 7 bases align to TRBD1. V gave up 3 bases and J gave up 3 bases; unmatched junction bases: 13. The germline gives CDR1 MDHEN, CDR2 SYDVKM. CDR3 size: 17 residues.

This chain connects TRBV7-2 to TRBJ1-1; D perhaps matches TRBD1 (5 bases). There are 14 residues in the CDR3. Germline-derived CDR1 and CDR2 are SGHTA and FQGNSA. V gave up 0 bases and J gave up 5 bases, with 10 bases separating them. CDR3 residues: CASSLARTLTEAFF. The CDR3 DNA follows: TGTGCCAGCAGCTTAGCGCGGACATTGACTGAAGCTTTCTTT.

The chain employs TRBV29-1 and TRBJ2-1, with TRBD1 matching 10 bases. The CDR3 is 13 residues long. CDR1 and CDR2 from the germline V gene are SQVTM and ANQGSEA. The V and J ends lost 7 bases and 6 bases, in that order; junction bases with no gene match: 6. This chain's CDR3 is CSALTGGVNEQFF. CDR3 bases: TGCAGCGCTTTGACAGGGGGCGTCAATGAGCAGTTCTTC.

This clone has only a few counts. The V call is TRBV30, the J call TRBJ1-6; possibly TRBD1 for D (5 bases). Trimming left V 1 base short and J 9 bases short, with 13 bases between. This CDR3 comprises 14 residues. The V gene's germline CDR1 is GTSNPN and CDR2 SVGIG (reference sequence). Here the CDR3 reads CAWSGDRGGSPLHF. The DNA of the CDR3 is TGTGCCTGGAGTGGAGACCGGGGGGGTTCACCCCTCCACTTT.

In this sample, this clone turned up a few times. This rearrangement joins TRBV5-1 to TRBJ2-7; TRBD1 matches at 12 bases. The CDR3 spans 15 residues. In germline, CDR1 is SGHRS, CDR2 YFSETQ. Trimming took 4 bases from V and 4 from J; bases not matched to a gene: 6. The CDR3 here is CASSLGTGGLYEQYF. As DNA, the CDR3 is TGCGCCAGCAGCCTCGGGACAGGGGGCCTATACGAGCAGTACTTC.

The rearrangement links TRBV5-6 to TRBJ1-5; perhaps TRBD1 as D (5 bases). V lost 2 bases to trimming and J lost 2 bases, with 14 bases between them. CDR3 length equals 16 residues. Per the germline V gene, CDR1 is SGHDT and CDR2 is YYEEEE. The CDR3 loop is CASSLRQYWGNQPQHF. CDR3 sequence (DNA): TGTGCCAGCAGCTTAAGACAGTATTGGGGCAATCAGCCCCAGCATTTT.

The chain is built from TRBV4-2 and TRBJ1-4; unclear D gene. V dropped 1 base and J dropped 6 bases, with 12 bases sitting between them. CDR1 is LGHNA and CDR2 is YNFKEQ in the germline V gene. The CDR3 length is 15 residues. In DNA form, the CDR3 reads TGTGCCAGCAGCCAAGGGGAAGTGTCCGATGAAAAACTGTTTTTT. Amino acid sequence: CASSQGEVSDEKLFF.

In its sample, this clone was seen a few times. The J gene is TRBJ2-5, the V gene TRBV30; D is possibly TRBD2 (7 bases). The CDR3 loop spans 13 amino acids. The ends were cut back, 4 bases at V and 5 bases at J, with 14 bases in the middle. Germline V lookup: CDR1 GTSNPN, CDR2 SVGIG (reference sequence). CDR3 coding DNA: TGTGCCTGGAACGGGGGGCCAGGGGAGACCCAGTACTTC. Translating it yields CAWNGGPGETQYF.